The subject of this entry is one T cell receptor beta chain. This clone was seen only a few times. The target of this receptor is not known. No much larger clonotype is one base removed from it; base qualities were not supplied. In total, approximately 690 healthy bone marrow donors made up the cohort. At the time of sampling, all cohort members were nominally healthy, though unrecorded immune exposures were likely present. The donor was CMV seropositive and was included in the group of 270 or so seropositive cohort members. Every donor gave a peripheral blood sample, and the peripheral blood mononuclear cells from that sample were used for TCR beta sequencing. Genomic DNA extraction from the blood cell samples was performed with the Qiagen DNeasy Blood Extraction Kit. This record belongs to a study of cytomegalovirus exposure and HLA in healthy donors (dated by TCRdb to the late 2010s). For the study in its entirety: An earlier analysis of roughly 570 of the donors reported 276 Gb of sequence data and 117 million unique TCR beta sequences obtained from about 200 million T cells. An early release covering about 600 HLA-typed donors comprised 300 to 350 gigabases of sequencing data and approximately 85 million unique TCR sequences. The genetic ancestry cluster associated with self-reported Caucasian donors included approximately 85% of the approximately 410 genotyped donors. The study aimed to test whether signatures of past pathogen exposure could be identified by cataloging public T cell receptors. Using immunosequencing, the study profiled T cell repertoires from approximately 700 subjects and related those repertoires to cytomegalovirus serostatus. In addition to the first cohort of 500 to 850 subjects, a separate validation cohort of 120 different subjects was used. The study combined high-throughput TCR immunosequencing, statistical association of individual TCRs with disease status, and machine learning to predict cytomegalovirus infection status. A later analysis re-analyzed previously published TCR beta repertoires from 550 to 700 donors and added high-resolution HLA genotyping to study TCR occurrence patterns. The later analysis used no new phenotypic data to find candidate immune exposures, relying instead on TCR beta sequences and their occurrence across donors. An earlier analysis of roughly 600 of the donors used high-throughput TCR beta sequencing to judge whether each TCR beta V gene segment behaved as functional or pseudogenic. Donor age, sex, ethnicity and CMV serostatus were collected together with the repertoire data. Genome-wide SNP genotypes for about 65% of the 666 donors were used in a later genetic analysis, which treated that subset as a discovery cohort. Every discovery cohort repertoire had been produced on one sequencing platform. Both class I and class II loci were covered by HLA typing, at four-digit resolution. The number of typed donors differed by locus: roughly 620-630 for A, B, C, DRB1 and DQB1; 500 to 550 for DQA1; approximately 600 for DPA1; and about 450 for DPB1. Because of strong linkage in the cohort, 5 or 6 DR-DQ haplotypes were treated as single units for association and clustering. Across 398 genotyped donors of the cohort, an average of about 240,000 unique TCR beta nucleotide sequences per donor were sequenced, and roughly 20% of those sequences were non-productive.

Study-wide conclusions, independent of this receptor: Broadly in line with IMGT annotations, most TCR beta V segments showed up in productive rearrangements about 87% or about 30% of the time in an earlier analysis of under 700 of the donors. In a later genetic analysis, a missense DCLRE1C variant was associated with V-gene and J-gene trimming of TCR beta chains, and the association was replicated in an independent cohort. HLA typing was unavailable for some donors at each locus, so association tests used only the typed subset. Presence/absence analyses assumed roughly uniform sequencing depth across donors, an assumption that may not hold. Across donors, most TCR sequences were observed very rarely, whereas some public TCRs were present in many individuals. In a later genetic analysis, fewer N-insertions in productive TCRs were reported among donors in an Asian-associated ancestry cluster than the approximately 670-donor mean. A total of 150 to 200 TCR beta chains were listed by the study as associated with cytomegalovirus. In vitro tests confirmed that a few of the cytomegalovirus-associated TCR beta chains recognize cytomegalovirus antigens. CMV serostatus was the only immune exposure information available for the cohort. In this cohort, only TCR beta chains were sequenced, and detectable features were limited by the absence of alpha or paired-chain data. According to a later analysis, parvovirus B19, influenza, CMV and Epstein-Barr virus appeared linked to several top co-occurrence clusters. Compared with equally common non-associated chains, HLA-associated TCR beta chains in a later analysis were more clonally expanded and had lower generation probabilities. According to a later analysis, TCR association rates differed among HLA loci, with DRB1 alleles showing the most associated TCRs and HLA-C alleles showing the fewest. A group of highly shared sequence variants was considered likely to be a technical artifact of the sequencing pipeline. The classifier was reported to diagnose cytomegalovirus status with high specificity and sensitivity in both the original and validation cohorts. Linkage disequilibrium might explain the correlated functional status among segregating V segments, but an unknown experimental factor could not be ruled out. Around 16 rarely observed V segments, including chromosome 9 orphons, were excluded from the earlier analysis of approximately 500 of the donors because counts were too low. According to the authors, the approach could potentially be generalized to other disease states and immunological phenotypes. Most CMV-associated TCR beta chains appeared to be HLA-restricted in a later analysis, and the HLA associations seemed to be driven largely by CMV exposure. When HLA alleles, especially DR and DQ, strongly co-occurred, TCR associations were difficult to assign to individual alleles. A further reported finding was that TCR beta sequences accurately predicted the HLA-A and HLA-B alleles for most subjects in the first cohort. Some IMGT-functional V segments, including TRBV6-2 and TRBV6-3, could not be distinguished by the 87-base-pair reads and were therefore excluded. Specific HLA alleles were associated with around 18,000 TCR beta sequences at a false discovery rate of 0.05 in a later analysis.

The CDR3, from cysteine to phenylalanine, totals 16 residues. Only the CDR3 DNA is retained, 48 bases long and in frame from the first base. The V end gives up 4 bases and the J end 2 bases, leaving 8 bases in the junction not matched to a gene. In the germline V gene, CDR1 corresponds to SGHRS and CDR2 to YFSETQ. Library preparation used the immunoSEQ multiplex PCR assay. The multiplex PCR relied on a mix of 60 forward primers for TCR Vbeta segments and 13 reverse primers for TCR Jbeta segments. A multiplex PCR assay on genomic DNA amplified the CDR3 region of rearranged TCR beta genes. The Illumina HiSeq System was used to sequence the amplified TCR beta libraries as 87-base-pair reads. Turning to the authors' computational methods: In a later analysis, tens of millions of unique TCR beta chains were counted across the approximately 640 repertoires, and approximately 11 million of these chains were shared by at least two donors. Raw reads were error-corrected and collapsed into unique sequences with a nearest-neighbor algorithm that merged closely related sequences to remove PCR and sequencing errors. CDR3 sequences were aligned to IMGT reference sequences to assign V, D and J gene segments. For a sequence to be retained, a match of at least six nucleotides to both a V gene segment and a J gene segment was required. A rearrangement was called productive if the CDR3 had no stop codons and remained in frame with V and J, and every other rearrangement was called non-productive. CDR3 was defined according to IMGT convention as the region running from the second conserved V-encoded cysteine to the conserved J-encoded phenylalanine. In an earlier analysis of 550 to 650 of the donors, sequences lacking an unambiguous match to a single V gene segment were excluded. In an earlier analysis of a few hundred of the donors, a V segment was called functional when productive rearrangements were above 56.7%, and segregating when the standard deviation between donors exceeded 5%. A statistical classification framework was built to diagnose cytomegalovirus status from the catalog of TCR beta chain sequences. A later analysis assigned V and J genes by comparing TCR nucleotide sequences with IMGT/GENE-DB human TR gene sequences. In a later analysis, CDR3 sequences and most-parsimonious VDJ recombination scenarios were assigned using the TCRdist pipeline. In a later analysis, each TCR beta chain was defined by its CDR3 amino acid sequence together with its V-gene family, and reads lacking a unique V-gene family were excluded. A later analysis removed 550 to 700 highly shared, low-generation-probability nucleotide sequences to deal with suspected cross-contamination and a sequencing artifact. For each public chain, a later analysis derived a clonal expansion index from normalized ranks of inferred template counts within each repertoire. In a later analysis, generation probabilities were computed with a VDJ recombination model fitted to out-of-frame rearrangements, and the resulting probabilities were checked against IGoR. In a later analysis, TCR-TCR, TCR-HLA and TCR-CMV co-occurrence was scored with hypergeometric tests, and a repertoire-size bias correction was applied to TCR pairs. A later analysis estimated false discovery rates by permuting HLA or CMV assignments 20 times. In a later analysis, co-occurring TCRs were grouped using DBSCAN, with TCRdist sequence similarity added in when clustering inside HLA-allele-positive subsets. For co-occurrence clustering, repertoires with fewer than 30,000 or more than 120,000 public chains were excluded, along with several repertoires with anomalous nucleotide sharing. TCRdb carries this immuneACCESS record with in-frame sequences only. Its versions omit some clonotypes, under half of them owing to an unresolved V gene in the studies checked, with the rest unexplained. V, J and clone size were drawn from that table, and D and trimming were deduced from the DNA. The sample table lists roughly 190,000 clones, under 9.5% of them with a count of one. Of the sample, 1% to 1.5% falls within the top ten clones.

The TCR originated in a woman in her thirties in good health and CMV-seropositive. The material sequenced was PBMCs. Here the chain combines TRBV5-1 and TRBJ2-3; 9 of the junction bases match TRBD1. Here is the DNA: TGCGCCAGCAGCATAAGGACAGGGGAGCTCACAGATACGCAGTATTTT. Translated, it gives CASSIRTGELTDTQYF.